The rows below give T cell receptor beta chains drawn from one sample of a study of T-cell memory formation after mild COVID-19. Using its own MiXCR run on the 5' RACE reads, TCRdb lists one record per CDR3 protein. The sample shows fewer than 300,000 distinct CDR3 sequences, approximately 15% of them seen only once. Sequencing was done on a sample of PBMCs or a T cell subset sorted from them (not recorded which). Receptors were obtained from a man between 18 and 29 years old who had mild COVID-19 (a few samples of this study predate the infection). Cell type and time point are not known. CDR3s include the opening cysteine and the closing phenylalanine or tryptophan. D genes are given only for firm matches. Only some rows state a clone size, as once, few, many or a class for expanded clones.

v_gene	j_gene	abundance	d_gene	CDR3nt	CDR3aa
TRBV27	TRBJ2-7	.	TRBD2	TGTGCCAGCAGTTGGGGGGGCTACGAGCAGTACTTC	CASSWGGYEQYF
TRBV11-3	TRBJ2-2	.	.	TGTGCCAGCAGCTCCTCAAAGGGGGGGGAGCTGTTTTTT	CASSSSKGGELFF
TRBV6-6	TRBJ2-1	many	TRBD2	TGTGCCAGCAGTTCCCCTCCGACTAGCGGGGCCCTTAATGAGCAGTTCTTC	CASSSPPTSGALNEQFF
TRBV5-4	TRBJ2-5	few	TRBD1	TGTGCCAGCAGCTTGGTTGGACAGGGGACTGAGACCCAGTACTTC	CASSLVGQGTETQYF
TRBV25-1	TRBJ1-1	few	.	TGTGCCAGTAACTCCTTTGCGAACACTGAAGCTTTCTTT	CASNSFANTEAFF
TRBV5-1	TRBJ2-3	.	.	TGCGCCAGCGGACCCTACTCCAGGGGCGCAGATACGCAGTATTTT	CASGPYSRGADTQYF
TRBV7-2	TRBJ1-2	.	.	TGTGCCAGCAGCTTAATTCAGCCTTACTATGGCTACACCTTC	CASSLIQPYYGYTF
TRBV7-3	TRBJ2-2	few	.	TGTGCCAGCAGCTTAACAGGCGGGTCGGGCACCGGGGAGCTGTTTTTT	CASSLTGGSGTGELFF
TRBV11-2	TRBJ1-1	many	.	TGTGCCAGCAGCTTAGAGTTTGGAAAAATGAACACTGAAGCTTTCTTT	CASSLEFGKMNTEAFF
TRBV4-1	TRBJ2-1	few	.	TGCGCCAGCAGCCAAGGGACTCGACGGGCCCTCTACAATGAGCAGTTCTTC	CASSQGTRRALYNEQFF
TRBV29-1	TRBJ1-3	many	.	TGCAGCGTAAACCAGGGAAACACCATATATTTT	CSVNQGNTIYF
TRBV5-4	TRBJ2-5	.	TRBD2	TGTGCCAGCAGCTCGGGACTAGCGGGGGGGTCAGAGACCCAGTACTTC	CASSSGLAGGSETQYF
TRBV6-5	TRBJ2-5	.	.	TGTGCCAGCAGTTACGAGTTTAGGCTAGCGATGGAGACCCAGTACTTC	CASSYEFRLAMETQYF
TRBV24-1	TRBJ2-2	.	TRBD1	TGTGCCACCAGTGATTCCGCGGACGGGACAGGGGACACCGGGGAGCTGTTTTTT	CATSDSADGTGDTGELFF
TRBV5-5	TRBJ1-3	.	.	TGTGCCAGCAGCCCCCTGATCTCTGGAAACACCATATATTTT	CASSPLISGNTIYF
TRBV5-1	TRBJ2-3	few	TRBD2	TGCGCCAGCACGGGGGGGCCGGGGGACCCTAGCACAGATACGCAGTATTTT	CASTGGPGDPSTDTQYF
TRBV4-1	TRBJ2-2	few	.	TGCGCCACCAAACCGGGACCTGCCAGGGGCGGGGAGCTGTTTTTT	CATKPGPARGGELFF
TRBV28	TRBJ1-5	few	.	TGTGCCAGCAGTTTATCCTTCGGGGGGAATCAGCCCCAGCATTTT	CASSLSFGGNQPQHF